This TCR beta chain was documented in a study of blood T cell repertoires in COVID-19. Across the study: Acute and convalescent COVID-19 samples came from the United States, Italy and Spain. Sources were T cells, B-cell-depleted T cells, or PBMCs; the material itself was cDNA or gDNA.

This clone has only a few counts. Germline assignment: CDR1 MGHRA and CDR2 YSYEKL. The CDR3 has 17 amino acids. Trimming took 3 bases from V and 0 from J, leaving 15 bases between them. As processed by the authors: The assay estimated nucleated cells by amplifying reference gene primers. Repertoires were generated with immunoSEQ multiplex PCR, while TCRdb's copy carries only in-frame clones and drops some. For V, J and clone size, that table is used; D and trimming come from the DNA. This sample has 150,000 to 200,000 clones; roughly 74% occur once, and the top ten carry approximately 15%. The receptor was derived from a woman of 80 years or more with acute or convalescent COVID-19. What was sequenced was peripheral blood. V gene TRBV4-1 combines with J gene TRBJ1-3; D is uncertain. CDR3 region: CASSQAGMTPSGNTIYF. In DNA, the CDR3 is TGCGCCAGCAGCCAGGCAGGCATGACGCCCTCTGGAAACACCATATATTTT.